The 32 T cell receptor beta chains below all came from one sample that was sequenced in a study of cytomegalovirus exposure and HLA in healthy donors. PCR was performed using 60 Vbeta and 13 Jbeta primers. Clones were read by immunoSEQ multiplex PCR, and TCRdb kept only the in-frame ones, dropping some. Of 110,000 to 150,000 clones detected, roughly 77% appear once; the ten largest clones hold more than 3%. Specimen: PBMCs. Every receptor here comes from a female donor in good health and CMV-seronegative.

This rearrangement joins TRBV7-3 to TRBJ1-1; tentative D call: TRBD1 (5 bases). The V end lost 8 bases, the J end lost 1 base, and 8 bases lay between the germline ends. CDR3 size: 12 residues. CDR1 is SGHTA and CDR2 is FQGTGA in the germline V gene. The CDR3: CASATGNTEAFF. The DNA for the CDR3 is TGTGCCAGCGCCACAGGGAACACTGAAGCTTTCTTT.

This clone was seen a few times. The CDR3, as DNA: TGTGCCTGGACTAGAGGGACAGGGGTCATGAGGTCCTACAATGAGCAGTTCTTC. It encodes CAWTRGTGVMRSYNEQFF. The V call is TRBV30, the J call TRBJ2-1, with 10 bases identical to TRBD1. V trimming: 4 bases; J trimming: 1 base; junction bases outside the gene matches: 13. Germline assignment: CDR1 GTSNPN and CDR2 SVGIG (reference sequence). This CDR3 has 18 residues.

V and J are TRBV7-2 and TRBJ2-5, with TRBD2 as a possible D gene (6 bases). The CDR3 sequence is 13 residues long. The germline gives CDR1 SGHTA, CDR2 FQGNSA. The germline V and J ends were trimmed by 3 bases and 3 bases, with 8 bases remaining between them. The DNA of the CDR3 is TGTGCCAGCAGCTTGACGGGGGAAGAGACCCAGTACTTC. Protein product: CASSLTGEETQYF.

The V call is TRBV9, the J call TRBJ1-5; 8 bases match TRBD1. CDR1 SGDLS and CDR2 YYNGEE come from the germline V gene. The CDR3 has 15 residues. V shed 0 bases, J shed 4 bases, and the junction held 3 bases outside the gene matches. CDR3: CASSVEDRANQPQHF. The CDR3 coding sequence is TGTGCCAGCAGCGTAGAGGACAGGGCAAATCAGCCCCAGCATTTT.

This chain joins TRBV5-4 and TRBJ1-4, with TRBD1 as a possible D gene (6 bases). Per the germline V gene, CDR1 is SGHNT and CDR2 is YYREEE (reference sequence). The V gene lost 2 bases and the J gene lost 2 bases, with 13 bases spanning the gap. CDR3 length equals 16 residues. In DNA, the CDR3 is TGTGCCAGCAGCTTTGGGGGCAGGAGGACTAATGAAAAACTGTTTTTT. As protein: CASSFGGRRTNEKLFF. The full variable domain, completed using reference TRBV5-4 and TRBJ1-4, is ETGVTQSPTHLIKTRGQQVTLRCSSQSGHNTVSWYQQALGQGPQFIFQYYREEENGRGNFPPRFSGLQFPNYSSELNVNALELDDSALYLCASSFGGRRTNEKLFFGSGTQLSVL.

This chain joins TRBV28 and TRBJ2-5; 15 bases map to TRBD2. The CDR3 extends over 16 amino acids. The V and J ends lost 4 bases and 5 bases, in that order; junction bases with no gene match: 5. Looked up from germline, CDR1 is MDHEN and CDR2 is SYDVKM. Written as DNA, the CDR3 is TGTGCCAGCAGTTCCCGGACTAGCGGGGGGGCGGAGACCCAGTACTTC. It yields the protein CASSSRTSGGAETQYF.

This rearrangement joins TRBV28 to TRBJ2-3; 7 bases map to TRBD2. CDR3 length: 13 residues. From germline, CDR1 is MDHEN and CDR2 SYDVKM. J was trimmed by 6 bases and V by 1 base; bases with no gene match: 1. The CDR3 loop is CASSLYGGDTQYF. In DNA form, the CDR3 reads TGTGCCAGCAGTTTATACGGGGGGGATACGCAGTATTTT. The complete variable domain, with remaining parts taken from reference TRBV28 and TRBJ2-3, reads DVKVTQSSRYLVKRTGEKVFLECVQDMDHENMFWYRQDPGLGLRLIYFSYDVKMKEKGDIPEGYSVSREKKERFSLILESASTNQTSMYLCASSLYGGDTQYFGPGTRLTVL.

This clone was counted a single time. V gene TRBV7-2 combines with J gene TRBJ1-2, with D unclear. Germline V gives CDR1 SGHTA, CDR2 FQGNSA. V lost 7 bases to trimming and J lost 7 bases, with 13 bases between them. The CDR3 is 12 residues long. CDR3 in DNA: TGTGCCAGCACCGACCCCGGGTCTGGCTACACCTTC. Amino acid sequence: CASTDPGSGYTF.

The chain has TRBV19 and TRBJ2-2; D perhaps matches TRBD1 (6 bases). The CDR3 totals 14 residues. Trimming cost V 2 bases and J 6 bases, with 10 bases left between them. Per germline, CDR1 LNHDA and CDR2 SQIVND (reference sequence). DNA of the CDR3: TGTGCCAGTAGTATAACCCAGGGGTCCGGGGAGCTGTTTTTT. Translating it yields CASSITQGSGELFF.

Only one count was recorded for this clone. This rearrangement joins TRBV27 to TRBJ1-5; D is unclear. The CDR3 consists of 15 residues. Germline V gene sequence: CDR1 MNHEY, CDR2 SMNVEV (reference sequence). Trimming removed 4 bases at V and 3 bases at J, with 13 bases between. CDR3 nucleotide sequence: TGTGCCAGCAGTTCCCCCGGCAGGCACAATCAGCCCCAGCATTTT. This codes for CASSSPGRHNQPQHF.

The V gene is TRBV19, the J gene TRBJ2-1; 9 positions agree with TRBD2. V lost 6 bases and J lost 4; bases outside the gene matches: 4. There are 14 residues in the CDR3. CDR1 and CDR2 (germline): LNHDA, SQIVND (reference sequence). The CDR3 DNA reads as TGTGCCAGTAGCCTCAGCGGGAGGTACAATGAGCAGTTCTTC. As protein: CASSLSGRYNEQFF. The full variable domain, completed using reference TRBV19 and TRBJ2-1, is DGGITQSPKYLFRKEGQNVTLSCEQNLNHDAMYWYRQDPGQGLRLIYYSQIVNDFQKGDIAEGYSVSREKKESFPLTVTSAQKNPTAFYLCASSLSGRYNEQFFGPGTRLTVL.

The chain joins TRBV5-1 to TRBJ2-7; tentatively, D is TRBD2 (6 bases). The germline V gene encodes CDR1 SGHRS and CDR2 YFSETQ. V was clipped by 2 bases and J by 2 bases, with 14 bases between them. The CDR3 extends over 15 amino acids. In DNA form, the CDR3 reads TGCGCCAGCAGCTTTGAAGGACGGACTACCTACGAGCAGTACTTC. As protein: CASSFEGRTTYEQYF.

The chain joins TRBV11-2 to TRBJ1-4; D ambiguous. The germline V gene encodes CDR1 SGHAT and CDR2 FQNNGV. The CDR3 loop spans 13 amino acids. V shed 4 bases and J shed 5 bases, with 8 bases lying between them. Here the CDR3 reads CASSSPVNEKLFF. The CDR3 region has the DNA TGTGCCAGCAGCTCCCCGGTGAATGAAAAACTGTTTTTT.

This clone turned up a few times. J is TRBJ2-1 and V is TRBV7-8; 7 nucleotides match TRBD2. Germline assignment: CDR1 SGHVS and CDR2 FQNEAQ. The V segment lost 5 bases and the J segment 4 bases; nucleotides outside the gene matches: 11. CDR3 length: 16 residues. DNA for the CDR3: TGTGCCAGCAGCCTAGGGACTGTGGGACTATACAATGAGCAGTTCTTC. It is translated as CASSLGTVGLYNEQFF. The entire variable domain, with the rest obtained from reference TRBV7-8 and TRBJ2-1, is as follows: GAGVSQSPRYKVAKRGQDVALRCDPISGHVSLFWYQQALGQGPEFLTYFQNEAQLDKSGLPSDRFFAERPEGSVSTLKIQRTQQEDSAVYLCASSLGTVGLYNEQFFGPGTRLTVL.

The chain combines TRBV11-2 with TRBJ2-7, with D possibly TRBD1 on 5 matching bases. The V gene's germline CDR1 is SGHAT and CDR2 FQNNGV. The CDR3 totals 14 residues. The ends were cut back, 4 bases at V and 3 bases at J, with 13 bases in the middle. The CDR3 DNA is TGTGCCAGCAGCTCGACAGAGATTAACTACGAGCAGTACTTC. Its protein product is CASSSTEINYEQYF.

J is TRBJ1-2 and V is TRBV6-5, with 9 bases fitting TRBD1. V dropped 2 bases and J dropped 8; count of bases not matched to a gene: 6. The CDR3 covers 14 residues. Germline loops: CDR1 MNHEY, CDR2 SVGAGI. Here the CDR3 DNA reads TGTGCCAGCAGTTACCAAGGGACAGGGAGCGGCTACACCTTC. This gives the protein CASSYQGTGSGYTF.

CDR3 region: CAWSLNQGAGYTF. The CDR3 nucleotides read TGTGCCTGGAGTCTAAACCAGGGTGCTGGCTACACCTTC. The genes are TRBV30 and TRBJ1-2; perhaps TRBD1 as D (5 bases). The CDR3 totals 13 residues. The V end was cut by 2 bases, the J end by 7 bases, with 14 bases between. Germline V gene data show CDR1 as GTSNPN and CDR2 as SVGIG (reference sequence).

A few counts support this clone. The V call is TRBV2, the J call TRBJ1-2; D may be TRBD1 (6 bases). The CDR3 consists of 13 residues. Germline assignment: CDR1 SNHLY and CDR2 FYNNEI. With 4 bases removed from V and 7 bases from J, the gap between germline ends came to 13 bases. Here the CDR3 reads CASSVGGLSGYTF. The DNA of the CDR3 is TGTGCCAGCAGTGTGGGGGGGCTAAGTGGCTACACCTTC.

This chain connects TRBV12-5 to TRBJ1-5; D is uncertain. Trimming removed 4 bases from V and 4 bases from J, with 2 bases in between. The CDR3 has 11 residues. The germline V gene encodes CDR1 LGHNT and CDR2 FRNRAP. For the CDR3, the DNA is TGTGCTAGTGGTTCAAATCAGCCCCAGCATTTT. Translated: CASGSNQPQHF.

This clone was seen once. Distinct nucleotide sequences in the sample also encode this CDR3. This sequence joins TRBV6-6 and TRBJ1-5, with D possibly being TRBD1 (5 bases). Germline V lookup: CDR1 MNHNY, CDR2 SVGAGI (reference sequence). V was cut by 3 bases and J by 2 bases, with 8 bases left in between. CDR3 size: 14 residues. The CDR3 sequence is CASSYSQGNQPQHF. CDR3 bases: TGTGCCAGCAGTTATTCACAGGGCAATCAGCCCCAGCATTTT.

The J gene is TRBJ1-2, the V gene TRBV9; 7 bases map to TRBD1. The length of the CDR3 is 14 residues. Germline values: CDR1 SGDLS, CDR2 YYNGEE. Trimming removed 3 bases from V and 5 bases from J; junction bases left unmatched: 7. The DNA for the CDR3 is TGTGCCAGCAGCGCCCCGACAGGGATGTATGGCTACACCTTC. This translates into CASSAPTGMYGYTF.

The J gene is TRBJ2-6, the V gene TRBV30, with TRBD1 matching 8 bases. Germline CDR1 GTSNPN, CDR2 SVGIG (reference sequence). The CDR3 sequence is 15 residues long. Trimming took 1 base from V and 2 from J; bases not matched to a gene: 1. The CDR3: CAWSAGQAGANVLTF. The CDR3 DNA is TGTGCCTGGAGTGCGGGACAGGCTGGGGCCAACGTCCTGACTTTC.

This rearrangement joins TRBV19 to TRBJ2-1; 7 nucleotides align to TRBD2. The ends lost 4 bases at V and 2 bases at J; junction bases unmatched: 8. The CDR3 contains 16 residues. Per the germline V gene, CDR1 is LNHDA and CDR2 is SQIVND (reference sequence). The CDR3 nucleotides are TGTGCCAGTAGTACCCCTGTGGGGGGGGCCTACAATGAGCAGTTCTTC. It specifies CASSTPVGGAYNEQFF.

This sequence joins TRBV7-8 and TRBJ1-4, with 10 bases aligning to TRBD1. Germline CDR1 and CDR2: SGHVS and FQNEAQ. Unmatched junction bases numbered 6, after V lost 5 bases and J lost 3 bases. This CDR3 has 16 amino acids. CDR3 region: CASSPTGGSANEKLFF. The CDR3 nucleotides are TGTGCCAGCAGCCCGACAGGGGGCAGCGCTAATGAAAAACTGTTTTTT. Combining the CDR3 with reference TRBV7-8 and TRBJ1-4 gives the whole variable domain GAGVSQSPRYKVAKRGQDVALRCDPISGHVSLFWYQQALGQGPEFLTYFQNEAQLDKSGLPSDRFFAERPEGSVSTLKIQRTQQEDSAVYLCASSPTGGSANEKLFFGSGTQLSVL.

This chain links TRBV27 with TRBJ2-2; D unclear. This CDR3 comprises 14 residues. Germline V CDR1 and CDR2: MNHEY, SMNVEV (reference sequence). Trimming removed 2 bases from V and 6 bases from J, with 10 bases in between. The CDR3 spells CASSLVSPAGELFF. CDR3 coding DNA: TGTGCCAGCAGTTTAGTTTCCCCCGCCGGGGAGCTGTTTTTT.

This chain connects TRBV28 to TRBJ2-3; TRBD1 agrees at 9 bases. CDR1 is MDHEN, CDR2 SYDVKM, per germline. Unmatched junction bases numbered 8, after V lost 5 bases and J lost 5 bases. This CDR3 is built from 15 residues. CDR3 bases: TGTGCCAGCAGTCCCAGTACAGGGGGCCGAGATACGCAGTATTTT. Its protein is CASSPSTGGRDTQYF. Full variable domain (rest looked up from reference TRBV28 and TRBJ2-3): DVKVTQSSRYLVKRTGEKVFLECVQDMDHENMFWYRQDPGLGLRLIYFSYDVKMKEKGDIPEGYSVSREKKERFSLILESASTNQTSMYLCASSPSTGGRDTQYFGPGTRLTVL.

This chain joins TRBV2 and TRBJ1-2, with 10 bases identical to TRBD1. The J segment lost 0 bases and the V segment lost 6 bases, leaving 4 bases of the junction unmatched. CDR3 length: 15 amino acids. Germline-derived CDR1 and CDR2 are SNHLY and FYNNEI. The CDR3 spells CASRLGQGANYGYTF. The CDR3 coding sequence is TGTGCCAGCAGGTTAGGACAGGGGGCTAACTATGGCTACACCTTC.

This chain joins TRBV5-1 and TRBJ1-6; 9 bases align to TRBD1. This CDR3 region has 18 residues. With 4 bases clipped from V and 1 base from J, the junction kept 9 bases outside the gene matches. Germline values: CDR1 SGHRS, CDR2 YFSETQ. CDR3 nucleotides: TGCGCCAGCAGCCGGACAGGGGAGGGTAGTTCCTATAATTCACCCCTCCACTTT. It encodes CASSRTGEGSSYNSPLHF.

This clone appeared a few times. This rearrangement joins TRBV5-6 to TRBJ1-4; D possibly corresponds to TRBD1 (5 bases). Germline values: CDR1 SGHDT, CDR2 YYEEEE. This CDR3 is built from 13 residues. V was trimmed by 5 bases and J by 2 bases, leaving 7 bases between them. The CDR3 loop reads CASRSGTNEKLFF. CDR3 DNA: TGTGCCAGCAGATCAGGGACTAATGAAAAACTGTTTTTT.

Points on this clone: An end of the junction differs from the germline gene, which may be a read error. The chain uses TRBV7-9 and TRBJ2-3; 11 bases align to TRBD2. CDR1 is SEHNR, CDR2 FQNEAQ, per germline (reference sequence). This CDR3 spans 16 amino acids. The CDR3 DNA reads as TGTTCCAGCAGCTCGTCACTAGCGGGAGTAACAGATACGCAGTATTTT. Its protein product is CSSSSSLAGVTDTQYF.

The V call is TRBV30, the J call TRBJ1-5, with 7 bases identical to TRBD1. The germline V gene encodes CDR1 GTSNPN and CDR2 SVGIG (reference sequence). Losses at the gene ends were 1 base for V and 4 bases for J; bases not matched to a gene: 1. There are 13 residues in the CDR3. CDR3 residues: CAWSATGNQPQHF. In DNA form, the CDR3 reads TGTGCCTGGAGTGCGACAGGGAATCAGCCCCAGCATTTT.

The chain combines TRBV5-1 with TRBJ1-2, with 8 bases aligning to TRBD1. The CDR3 sequence is 17 residues long. V trimming: 7 bases; J trimming: 7 bases; junction bases outside the gene matches: 21. Germline-derived CDR1 and CDR2 are SGHRS and YFSETQ. The CDR3 region has the DNA TGCGCCAGCCGCAACGGAATCAGGGCACAGGGGGACGGTGGCTACACCTTC. Its protein product is CASRNGIRAQGDGGYTF.